Described below is a single T cell receptor beta chain sequence and its context. The data are from a study of blood T cell repertoires in COVID-19. Study details: PBMCs, B-cell-depleted T cells, or T cells were the source of the cDNA or gDNA that made up the material.

Authors' analysis steps: Counts of nucleated cells, estimated from reference gene primer amplification, were obtained. The data were produced by immunoSEQ multiplex PCR, yet TCRdb's version contains in-frame clones alone and is incomplete. V, J and clone size are those of that table, while D and trimming were read from the DNA. The sample records 300,000 to 400,000 clones, under 95% being singletons. The TCR was taken from a woman between 18 and 29 years old who had recovered from COVID-19. Input material: peripheral blood.

In DNA, the CDR3 is TGTGCCAGCAGTTTATACACAGGGGGCGATGGCTACACCTTC. It encodes CASSLYTGGDGYTF. The V call is TRBV27, the J call TRBJ1-2, with 9 positions matching TRBD1. This CDR3 is built from 14 residues. Germline-derived CDR1 and CDR2 are MNHEY and SMNVEV (reference sequence). V shed 1 base and J 6 bases; nucleotides not matched to a gene: 3.